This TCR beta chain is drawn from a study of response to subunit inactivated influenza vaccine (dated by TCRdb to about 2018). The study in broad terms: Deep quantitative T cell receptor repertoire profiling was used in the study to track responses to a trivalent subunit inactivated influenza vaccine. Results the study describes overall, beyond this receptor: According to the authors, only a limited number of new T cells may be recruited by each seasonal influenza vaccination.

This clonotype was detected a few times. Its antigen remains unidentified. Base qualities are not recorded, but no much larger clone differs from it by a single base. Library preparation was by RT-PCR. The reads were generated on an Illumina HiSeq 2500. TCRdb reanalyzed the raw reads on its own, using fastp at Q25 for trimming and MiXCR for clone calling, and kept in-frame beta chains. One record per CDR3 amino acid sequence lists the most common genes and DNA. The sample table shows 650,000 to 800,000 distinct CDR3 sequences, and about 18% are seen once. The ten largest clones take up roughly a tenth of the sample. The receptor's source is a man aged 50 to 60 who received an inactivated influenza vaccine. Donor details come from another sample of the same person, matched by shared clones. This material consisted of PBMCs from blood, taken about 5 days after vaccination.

This receptor has the CDR3 CASSSGGLRFDTQYF. The DNA sequence is given as TGTGCCAGCAGCTCAGGGGGACTACGGTTCGATACGCAGTATTTT. Here the chain combines TRBV9 and TRBJ2-3; the D call could be TRBD1 or TRBD2, with each sharing 7 bases. The CDR3, cysteine through phenylalanine, is 15 amino acids long. Just the 45-base CDR3 DNA is kept, in frame starting at base 1. CDR1 and CDR2, looked up from the germline V gene, are SGDLS and YYNGEE. V loses 4 bases, J loses 6 bases, and the germline ends lie 18 bases apart.